The clone carrying this TCR beta chain occurred once. Its specificity is unknown. These data are taken from a study of cytomegalovirus exposure and HLA in healthy donors. The CDR3 length is 18 residues. V was trimmed by 7 bases and J by 0 bases, leaving 22 bases between them. Whole-study results and caveats: It was 150 to 200 TCR beta chains that were listed as cytomegalovirus-associated.

Primers for the PCR totalled 60 Vbeta and 13 Jbeta. Method: immunoSEQ multiplex PCR; TCRdb's copy keeps in-frame clones and lacks some. Among about 200,000 clones, around 73% were seen once, and the ten largest hold around 4%. This TCR derives from a male donor in good health and CMV-seronegative. This sequence joins TRBV23-1 and TRBJ1-5; the D is unclear. TRBV23-1 is given ORF status, its function remaining uncertain. Sequences were obtained from PBMCs. The CDR3 nucleotides read TGCGCCAGCACCCCCTCGTCAGCCCTCAACTATAGCAATCAGCCCCAGCATTTT. Encoded protein: CASTPSSALNYSNQPQHF.